This T cell receptor beta chain was retrieved from a study of blood T cell repertoires in COVID-19. V gave up 0 bases and J gave up 0 bases; unmatched junction bases: 4. The germline CDR1 and CDR2 sequences are LNHDA and SQIVND (reference sequence). The CDR3 has 17 amino acids. In the original processing: Reference gene primer amplification gave estimated nucleated cell counts. Profiling relied on immunoSEQ multiplex PCR, and the TCRdb table lists in-frame clones only, not all of them. The V and J calls and clone size were taken over from that table, and D and trimming were inferred from the DNA. Of approximately 77,000 clones in the sample, around 85% are singletons; the top ten hold 9.6%.

The TCR comes from a man aged 45-65 years with COVID-19, enrolled during active disease. V is TRBV19 and J is TRBJ2-3; TRBD2 agrees at 9 bases. Specimen: peripheral blood. The CDR3 nucleotides are TGTGCCAGTAGTATAGATACTAGCGGGTTTAGCACAGATACGCAGTATTTT. Translation: CASSIDTSGFSTDTQYF.